This T cell receptor (beta chain) originates from a study of shared clonotypes between healthy human individuals. Repertoires were generated with immunoSEQ multiplex PCR, while TCRdb's copy carries only in-frame clones and drops some. The table shows roughly 530,000 clones, with 90% to 96% occurring only once. The sequence was obtained from a woman aged 25 to 45 in good health. Sequenced: naive CD4+ T cells sorted from blood. Described subset: CD45RA+ positively selected.

CDR3 loop: CASSLGGGRSGHEQFF. The CDR3 DNA reads TGTGCCAGCAGCTTAGGTGGCGGGAGGAGTGGTCATGAGCAGTTCTTC. The rearrangement joins TRBV7-2 to TRBJ2-1, with 8 bases fitting TRBD2. Germline V gene sequence: CDR1 SGHTA, CDR2 FQGNSA. The CDR3 length is 16 residues. V dropped 1 base and J dropped 8; count of bases not matched to a gene: 10.